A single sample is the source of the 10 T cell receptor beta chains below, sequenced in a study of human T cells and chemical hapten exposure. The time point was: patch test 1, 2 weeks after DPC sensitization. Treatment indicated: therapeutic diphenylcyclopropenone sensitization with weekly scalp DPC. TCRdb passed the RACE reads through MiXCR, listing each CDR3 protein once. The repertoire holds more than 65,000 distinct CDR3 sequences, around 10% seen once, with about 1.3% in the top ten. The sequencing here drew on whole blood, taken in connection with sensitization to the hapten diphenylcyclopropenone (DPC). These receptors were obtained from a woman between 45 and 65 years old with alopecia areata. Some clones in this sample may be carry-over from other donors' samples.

The CDR3 DNA is TGCGCCAGCAGCAGGGACGCAGGGGGCACAGATACGCAGTATTTT. Its translation: CASSRDAGGTDTQYF. V and J are TRBV5-1 and TRBJ2-3, with a tentative D call TRBD1 (6 bases). The CDR3 has 15 residues. Per germline, CDR1 SGHRS and CDR2 YFSETQ. Trimming left V 4 bases short and J 1 base short, with 13 bases between.

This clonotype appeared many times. The CDR3 coding sequence is TGTGCCAGCAGCGTAGGGGCAGATACGCAGTATTTT. Translating gives CASSVGADTQYF. This rearrangement joins TRBV9 to TRBJ2-3; D unclear. Germline-derived CDR1 and CDR2 are SGDLS and YYNGEE. The CDR3 contains 12 residues. V lost 0 bases, J lost 4 bases, and 3 bases lay in between.

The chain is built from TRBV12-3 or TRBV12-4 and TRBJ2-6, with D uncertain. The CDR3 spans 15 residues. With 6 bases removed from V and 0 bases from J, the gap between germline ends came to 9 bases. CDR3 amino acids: CASSRHRSGANVLTF. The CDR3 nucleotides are TGTGCCAGCAGCCGCCACCGCTCTGGGGCCAACGTCCTGACTTTC.

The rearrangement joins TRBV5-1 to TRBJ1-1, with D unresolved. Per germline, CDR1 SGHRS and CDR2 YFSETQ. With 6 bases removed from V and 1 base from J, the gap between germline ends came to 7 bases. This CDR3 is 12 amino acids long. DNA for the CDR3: TGCGCCAGCAAACGAACGAACACTGAAGCTTTCTTT. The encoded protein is CASKRTNTEAFF.

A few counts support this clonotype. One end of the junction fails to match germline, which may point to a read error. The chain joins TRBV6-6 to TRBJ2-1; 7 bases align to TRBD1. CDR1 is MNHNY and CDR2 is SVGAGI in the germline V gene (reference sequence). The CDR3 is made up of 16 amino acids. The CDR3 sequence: CASSYQTGSSYNELFF. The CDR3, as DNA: TGTGCCAGCAGTTACCAGACAGGGTCCTCCTACAATGAGCTGTTCTTC.

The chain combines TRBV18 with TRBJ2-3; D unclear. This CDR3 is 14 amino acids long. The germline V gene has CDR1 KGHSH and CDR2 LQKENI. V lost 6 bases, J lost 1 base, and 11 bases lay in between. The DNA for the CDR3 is TGTGCCAGCTCTCCTCCACCGCGCACAGATACGCAGTATTTT. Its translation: CASSPPPRTDTQYF. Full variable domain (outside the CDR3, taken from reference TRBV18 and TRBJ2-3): NAGVMQNPRHLVRRRGQEARLRCSPMKGHSHVYWYRQLPEEGLKFMVYLQKENIIDESGMPKERFSAEFPKEGPSILRIQQVVRGDSAAYFCASSPPPRTDTQYFGPGTRLTVL.

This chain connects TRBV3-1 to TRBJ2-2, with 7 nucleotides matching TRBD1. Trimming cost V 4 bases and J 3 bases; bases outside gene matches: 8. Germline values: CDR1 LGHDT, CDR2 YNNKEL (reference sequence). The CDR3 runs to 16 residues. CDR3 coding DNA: TGTGCCAGCAGCCGACAACCGGGACAGCACACCGGGGAGCTGTTTTTT. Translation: CASSRQPGQHTGELFF.

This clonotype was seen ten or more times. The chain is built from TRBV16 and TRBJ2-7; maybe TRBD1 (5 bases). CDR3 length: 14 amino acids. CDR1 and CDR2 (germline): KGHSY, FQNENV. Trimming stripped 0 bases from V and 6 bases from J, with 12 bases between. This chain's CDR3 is CASSQSTTGGEQYF. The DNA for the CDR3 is TGTGCCAGCAGCCAATCGACAACAGGCGGCGAGCAGTACTTC.

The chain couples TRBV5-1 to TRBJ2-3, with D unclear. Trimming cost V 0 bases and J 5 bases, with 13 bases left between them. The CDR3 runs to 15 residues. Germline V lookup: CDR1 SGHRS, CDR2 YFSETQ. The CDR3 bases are TGCGCCAGCAGCTTGGAGGCCATTTCCAGAGATACGCAGTATTTT. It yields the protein CASSLEAISRDTQYF.

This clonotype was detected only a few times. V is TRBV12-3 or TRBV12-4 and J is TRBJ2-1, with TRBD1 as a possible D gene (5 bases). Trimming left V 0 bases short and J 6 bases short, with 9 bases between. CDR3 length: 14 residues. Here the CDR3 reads CASSLATVTNEQFF. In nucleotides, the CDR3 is TGTGCCAGCAGTTTAGCGACAGTAACCAATGAGCAGTTCTTC.